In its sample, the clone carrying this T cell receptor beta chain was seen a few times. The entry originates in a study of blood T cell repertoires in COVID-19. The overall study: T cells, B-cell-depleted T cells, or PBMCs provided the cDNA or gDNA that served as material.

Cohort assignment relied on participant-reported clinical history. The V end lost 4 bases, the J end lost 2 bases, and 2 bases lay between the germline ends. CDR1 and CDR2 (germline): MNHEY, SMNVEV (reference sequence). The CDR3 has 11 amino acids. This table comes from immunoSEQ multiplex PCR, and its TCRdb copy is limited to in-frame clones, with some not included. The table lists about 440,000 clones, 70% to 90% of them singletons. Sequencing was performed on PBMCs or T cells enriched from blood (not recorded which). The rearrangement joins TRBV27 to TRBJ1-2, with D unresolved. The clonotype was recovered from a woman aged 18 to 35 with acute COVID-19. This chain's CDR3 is CASSSNYGYTF. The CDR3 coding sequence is TGTGCCAGCAGTTCGAACTATGGCTACACCTTC.